Presented here are 15 T cell receptor beta chains from one specimen sequenced in a study of T cell changes during pregnancy in multiple sclerosis. Libraries were prepared by immunoSEQ multiplex PCR; TCRdb keeps only in-frame clonotypes and omits some of them. The table lists about 93,000 clones, approximately 92% of them singletons. Here the sequenced sample was peripheral blood, taken after pregnancy. Receptor source: a female donor with multiple sclerosis, enrolled in a pregnancy study.

The chain has TRBV6-1 and TRBJ2-2; 10 bases align to TRBD1. CDR1 MNHNS and CDR2 SASEGT come from the germline V gene. CDR3 length: 14 residues. V was pared by 6 bases and J by 4 bases, with 2 bases of the junction left unmatched. CDR3 in DNA: TGTGCCAGCAGGGGACAGGGGTTCACCGGGGAGCTGTTTTTT. Translated: CASRGQGFTGELFF.

The chain combines TRBV29-1 with TRBJ2-3, with 10 bases fitting TRBD1. The germline CDR1 and CDR2 sequences are SQVTM and ANQGSEA. The ends lost 0 bases at V and 2 bases at J; junction bases unmatched: 8. The CDR3 has 17 amino acids. This chain's CDR3 is CSVEDWGDRGLTDTQYF. As DNA, the CDR3 is TGCAGCGTTGAAGATTGGGGGGACAGGGGTCTCACAGATACGCAGTATTTT.

In the case of this clone: A junction boundary mismatches the germline segment, possibly from a read error. In the same sample, other DNA sequences code for this CDR3. J is TRBJ2-2 and V is TRBV4-3; 7 bases are shared with TRBD2. The CDR3 sequence is 18 residues long. Germline lookup yields CDR1 LGHNA and CDR2 YSLEER. CDR3 DNA: TGCGCCAGCAGCCAAGATCCGGTCGGGAGGTTTAACACCGGAGAGCTGTTTTTT. Amino acids: CASSQDPVGRFNTGELFF.

This clone is a singleton in its sample. The chain recombines TRBV6-1 with TRBJ1-2; TRBD1 matches at 10 bases. J gave up 3 bases and V 4 bases, and 2 bases lay outside the gene matches. The germline V gene has CDR1 MNHNS and CDR2 SASEGT. CDR3 length: 14 amino acids. The CDR3 protein is CASSGQGADYGYTF. The CDR3, as DNA: TGTGCCAGCAGTGGACAGGGGGCGGACTATGGCTACACCTTC.

V gene TRBV30 combines with J gene TRBJ2-7; unclear D gene. CDR1 GTSNPN and CDR2 SVGIG come from the germline V gene (reference sequence). The CDR3 totals 12 residues. Trimming pared 5 bases from V and 4 bases from J, leaving 12 bases between. In DNA form, the CDR3 reads TGTGCCTGGGGAGACTTAACTTACGAGCAGTACTTC. Amino acids: CAWGDLTYEQYF. Using reference TRBV30 and TRBJ2-7 for the parts outside the CDR3, the full variable domain is SQTIHQWPATLVQPVGSPLSLECTVEGTSNPNLYWYRQAAGRGLQLLFYSVGIGQISSEVPQNLSASRPQDRQFILSSKKLLLSDSGFYLCAWGDLTYEQYFGPGTRLTVT.

The CDR3 region has the DNA TGTGCCAGCAGCTTAAACAGGGACTACGAGCAGTACTTC. Amino acids: CASSLNRDYEQYF. The rearrangement uses TRBV7-6 and TRBJ2-7; D may be TRBD1 (6 bases). The ends were cut back, 2 bases at V and 3 bases at J, with 8 bases in the middle. In germline, CDR1 is SGHVS, CDR2 FNYEAQ. The CDR3 runs 13 residues. The complete variable domain, with remaining parts taken from reference TRBV7-6 and TRBJ2-7, reads GAGVSQSPRYKVTKRGQDVALRCDPISGHVSLYWYRQALGQGPEFLTYFNYEAQQDKSGLPNDRFSAERPEGSISTLTIQRTEQRDSAMYRCASSLNRDYEQYFGPGTRLTVT.

This sequence joins TRBV2 and TRBJ1-6; D gene unclear. This CDR3 spans 13 amino acids. V was clipped by 5 bases and J by 8 bases, with 10 bases between them. Germline assignment: CDR1 SNHLY and CDR2 FYNNEI. The CDR3 DNA reads as TGTGCCAGCAGTACGCGGGTGGATTCACCCCTCCACTTT. It specifies CASSTRVDSPLHF.

V gene TRBV6-5 combines with J gene TRBJ2-7; D uncertain. The CDR3 runs to 15 residues. The germline CDR1 and CDR2 sequences are MNHEY and SVGAGI. The ends were cut back, 7 bases at V and 2 bases at J, with 18 bases in the middle. Here the CDR3 reads CASKVGPGTTYEQYF. DNA for the CDR3: TGTGCCAGCAAGGTGGGTCCGGGTACAACCTACGAGCAGTACTTC.

The chain combines TRBV10-3 with TRBJ2-7, with TRBD1 matching over 9 bases. There are 15 residues in the CDR3. Germline CDR1 is ENHRY and CDR2 is SYGVKD. Germline trimming cut 3 bases from V and 2 bases from J; bases unmatched to any gene: 5. The CDR3 DNA sequence: TGTGCCATCAGTGACCCGACAGGGGGAACCTACGAGCAGTACTTC. Translating gives CAISDPTGGTYEQYF.

The chain employs TRBV2 and TRBJ1-5, with TRBD1 identical over 10 bases. The CDR3 has 15 amino acids. J lost 3 bases, V lost 6 bases, and 5 bases had no gene match. In germline, CDR1 is SNHLY, CDR2 FYNNEI. CDR3 sequence (DNA): TGTGCCAGCAGACCGGGACAGGGGCTCAATCAGCCCCAGCATTTT. Protein: CASRPGQGLNQPQHF.

The J gene is TRBJ1-4, the V gene TRBV30; unclear D gene. Germline CDR1 GTSNPN, CDR2 SVGIG (reference sequence). The CDR3 totals 13 residues. V lost 6 bases to trimming and J lost 0 bases, with 8 bases between them. The CDR3 sequence is CACKRATNEKLFF. Written as DNA, the CDR3 is TGTGCCTGCAAACGCGCAACTAATGAAAAACTGTTTTTT.

This chain uses TRBV11-2 with TRBJ2-7, with D hard to call. V lost 1 base, J lost 2 bases, and 15 bases lay in between. Germline V gives CDR1 SGHAT, CDR2 FQNNGV. This CDR3 is 16 amino acids long. CDR3 DNA sequence: TGTGCCAGCAGCTTAGGAGGCTACAAAAACGCCTACGAGCAGTACTTC. This sequence encodes CASSLGGYKNAYEQYF.

This chain uses TRBV7-8 with TRBJ2-7; 7 positions agree with TRBD2. The CDR3 is made up of 15 amino acids. Germline V lookup: CDR1 SGHVS, CDR2 FQNEAQ. V trimming: 4 bases; J trimming: 3 bases; junction bases outside the gene matches: 9. CDR3 DNA sequence: TGTGCCAGCAGCTCGAATCGGACTAGGAGCTACGAGCAGTACTTC. Translation: CASSSNRTRSYEQYF.

The CDR3 loop reads CASKGDISRTDTQYF. CDR3 bases: TGCGCCAGCAAAGGGGATATTTCCCGCACAGATACGCAGTATTTT. J is TRBJ2-3 and V is TRBV5-1, with D perhaps matching TRBD1 (5 bases). There are 15 residues in the CDR3. CDR1 SGHRS and CDR2 YFSETQ come from the germline V gene. Trimming took 6 bases from V and 1 from J, leaving 15 bases between them.

This clone was seen a few times. The chain links TRBV9 to TRBJ1-1; 7 positions match TRBD1. The J segment lost 0 bases and the V segment lost 4 bases, leaving 6 bases of the junction unmatched. Germline values: CDR1 SGDLS, CDR2 YYNGEE. The CDR3 has 15 residues. The CDR3 DNA reads TGTGCCAGCAGCTTAACAGGGGATATGAACACTGAAGCTTTCTTT. Translated, it gives CASSLTGDMNTEAFF.